What follows describes a single TCR beta chain. Tregs were sorted as CD4+CD25+CD127-/low cells. Using its own MiXCR run on the 5' RACE reads, TCRdb lists one record per CDR3 protein. The repertoire holds about 9,000 distinct CDR3 sequences, approximately 46% seen once, with 2.5% to 3.5% in the top ten. CDR3 length: 15 amino acids. V dropped 6 bases and J dropped 3; count of bases not matched to a gene: 7. CDR1 and CDR2 (germline): MNHEY, SVGAGI. This TCR was recovered from a female donor with breast cancer. V is TRBV6-5 and J is TRBJ2-7; the match to TRBD2 covers 11 bases. Material for sequencing was Tregs sorted from a lymph node. The DNA of the CDR3 is TGTGCCAGCAGCTATGCGACTAGCGGGATCTACGAGCAGTACTTC. Translated, it gives CASSYATSGIYEQYF.